This TCR beta chain was found in a study of cytomegalovirus exposure and HLA in healthy donors. The PCR made use of 60 Vbeta and 13 Jbeta primers. Clones were sequenced by immunoSEQ multiplex PCR, and TCRdb holds only the in-frame ones, with some missing. The sample contains 110,000 to 150,000 clones, 78% of which appear only once. As regards this clone: Its antigen remains unknown.

Study results and limitations: What a later analysis showed was that several of the most significant clusters appeared linked to common viral pathogens. The classifier reportedly diagnosed cytomegalovirus status with high sensitivity and specificity. In a later analysis, compared with equally common non-associated chains, HLA-associated beta chains were more expanded.

With V trimmed by 5 bases and J by 7 bases, 9 bases remained unmatched. CDR3 length: 15 residues. Germline-derived CDR1 and CDR2 are SGHTA and FQGNSA. Material for sequencing was PBMCs. V is TRBV7-2 and J is TRBJ2-3; 10 nucleotides line up with TRBD1. The TCR was taken from a female donor in good health and CMV-seronegative. In DNA, the CDR3 is TGTGCCAGCAGCCCTCCGGGACAGGGGAGGAATACGCAGTATTTT. This translates into CASSPPGQGRNTQYF. The whole variable domain, filled in from reference TRBV7-2 and TRBJ2-3, reads GAGVSQSPSNKVTEKGKDVELRCDPISGHTALYWYRQSLGQGLEFLIYFQGNSAPDKSGLPSDRFSAERTGGSVSTLTIQRTQQEDSAVYLCASSPPGQGRNTQYFGPGTRLTVL.